These 24 T cell receptor beta chains originate from one sample sequenced in a study of blood T cell repertoires in COVID-19. Generated by immunoSEQ multiplex PCR, the TCRdb table keeps only in-frame clones and is missing some. Among some 19,000 clones listed, 89% were seen once. The sample was peripheral blood. These receptors were obtained from a man in his sixties with active COVID-19.

This clone was detected only once. The chain links TRBV6-1 to TRBJ1-2; D is unresolved. The CDR3 length is 16 residues. The germline CDR1 and CDR2 sequences are MNHNS and SASEGT. Trimming took off 4 bases at V and 5 bases at J, with 20 bases between the two ends. CDR3 nucleotide sequence: TGTGCCAGCAGTGTGGGCCCACCCCCAGGAGGTTATGGCTACACCTTC. Translated, it gives CASSVGPPPGGYGYTF.

V is TRBV11-3 and J is TRBJ2-7; 10 positions agree with TRBD2. Trimming took 5 bases from V and 7 from J; bases not matched to a gene: 11. Germline V lookup: CDR1 SGHNT, CDR2 YENEEA. CDR3 length: 15 residues. In DNA form, the CDR3 reads TGTGCCAGCAGCCCATACCCTCCGGGACTAGCGGAGCAGTACTTC. Amino acid sequence: CASSPYPPGLAEQYF.

This clone was seen a single time. The chain couples TRBV19 to TRBJ2-7; TRBD2 might be the D (6 bases). Trimming shortened V by 4 bases and J by 1 base, and 11 bases separated the two germline ends. From germline, CDR1 is LNHDA and CDR2 SQIVND (reference sequence). The CDR3 is made up of 14 amino acids. CDR3 sequence (DNA): TGTGCCAGTAGTAAACGGGACTCTTCCTACGAGCAGTACTTC. Translating gives CASSKRDSSYEQYF.

This clone turned up a few times. This chain joins TRBV7-9 and TRBJ2-2; 10 nucleotides agree with TRBD2. This CDR3 is 14 amino acids long. Germline V gene lookup returns CDR1 SEHNR and CDR2 FQNEAQ (reference sequence). V dropped 6 bases and J dropped 6; count of bases not matched to a gene: 4. CDR3: CASSRAGGSGELFF. CDR3 nucleotide sequence: TGTGCCAGCAGTCGAGCGGGAGGGTCCGGGGAGCTGTTTTTT.

The chain joins TRBV14 to TRBJ1-4, with 8 bases matching TRBD1. J lost 0 bases, V lost 4 bases, and 7 bases had no gene match. The CDR3 extends over 17 amino acids. From germline, CDR1 is SGHDN and CDR2 FVKESK. CDR3 amino acids: CASSLRTGSPTNEKLFF. The CDR3 nucleotides read TGTGCCAGCAGCCTAAGGACAGGGTCCCCAACTAATGAAAAACTGTTTTTT.

In this sample, this clone turned up a few times. The chain couples TRBV9 to TRBJ2-1, with 10 bases aligning to TRBD2. This CDR3 spans 19 amino acids. V shed 3 bases and J 2 bases; nucleotides not matched to a gene: 14. Germline CDR1 is SGDLS and CDR2 is YYNGEE. The CDR3 bases are TGTGCCAGCAGCGCCCAGGTGGAAGCGGGAGGGTCCCCCTACAATGAGCAGTTCTTC. Translation: CASSAQVEAGGSPYNEQFF. Looking up the rest from reference TRBV9 and TRBJ2-1 gives the full variable domain: DSGVTQTPKHLITATGQRVTLRCSPRSGDLSVYWYQQSLDQGLQFLIQYYNGEERAKGNILERFSAQQFPDLHSELNLSSLELGDSALYFCASSAQVEAGGSPYNEQFFGPGTRLTVL.

The gene calls are TRBV4-3 and TRBJ2-2, with D maybe TRBD2 (6 bases). Germline V gives CDR1 LGHNA, CDR2 YSLEER. The V and J ends lost 4 bases and 6 bases respectively, with 21 bases between them. The CDR3 length is 17 residues. The CDR3 DNA reads TGCGCCAGCAGCCCCGGCTCCGGGGGTTATAAAGCCGGGGAGCTGTTTTTT. Translated: CASSPGSGGYKAGELFF.

The genes are TRBV7-9 and TRBJ2-7; the D gene is possibly TRBD2 (6 bases). This CDR3 is built from 15 residues. The V end was cut by 5 bases, the J end by 4 bases, with 18 bases between. The germline V gene encodes CDR1 SEHNR and CDR2 FQNEAQ (reference sequence). The DNA for the CDR3 is TGTGCCAGCAGCAACGAGGGGACCAGCGGGTACGAGCAGTACTTC. Its translation: CASSNEGTSGYEQYF.

The V gene is TRBV3-1 (or the pseudogene TRBV3-2), the J gene TRBJ2-3; 9 bases agree with TRBD2. With 8 bases clipped from V and 6 bases from J, the junction kept 18 bases outside the gene matches. This CDR3 is 17 amino acids long. The germline V gene encodes CDR1 LGHDT and CDR2 YNNKEL (reference sequence). CDR3 amino acids: CASALLVAGGPVDTQYF. CDR3 DNA sequence: TGTGCCAGCGCCCTCCTTGTTGCGGGGGGGCCAGTGGATACGCAGTATTTT.

The chain links TRBV7-2 to TRBJ2-1, with 15 bases matching TRBD2. Germline V gene sequence: CDR1 SGHTA, CDR2 FQGNSA. The CDR3 totals 15 residues. Trimming at V came to 2 bases and at J to 9 bases, leaving 2 bases not matched to a gene. The CDR3 sequence is CASSLMGLAGGEQFF. Written as DNA, the CDR3 is TGTGCCAGCAGCTTAATGGGACTAGCGGGGGGTGAGCAGTTCTTC.

The table lists this clone with a few counts. The chain carries TRBV11-2 and TRBJ2-7, with D hard to call. This CDR3 spans 17 amino acids. The V end lost 1 base, the J end lost 9 bases, and 25 bases lay between the germline ends. The germline V gene encodes CDR1 SGHAT and CDR2 FQNNGV. CDR3 sequence: CASSLGRRPDPHERQYF. CDR3 bases: TGTGCCAGCAGCTTAGGGAGACGGCCCGATCCCCACGAGAGGCAGTACTTC.

This sequence joins TRBV19 and TRBJ2-5; D ambiguous. Per the germline V gene, CDR1 is LNHDA and CDR2 is SQIVND (reference sequence). V was clipped by 5 bases and J by 1 base, with 11 bases between them. The CDR3 has 14 amino acids. The CDR3 region is CASSSRRVQETQYF. CDR3 bases: TGTGCCAGTAGTTCCCGACGGGTCCAAGAGACCCAGTACTTC.

This chain links TRBV4-2 with TRBJ2-7; 9 bases map to TRBD2. CDR1 and CDR2 from the germline V gene are LGHNA and YNFKEQ. There are 16 residues in the CDR3. V lost 6 bases, J lost 7 bases, and 16 bases stayed unmatched. In DNA form, the CDR3 reads TGTGCCAGCAGTGGAGCGGCGGGAGGGGCCCAGGGTGAGCAGTACTTC. It encodes CASSGAAGGAQGEQYF.

The genes are TRBV9 and TRBJ1-1; 8 bases agree with TRBD1. The trim removed 4 bases at V and 7 bases at J, leaving 6 bases unmatched. There are 13 residues in the CDR3. CDR1 and CDR2 (germline): SGDLS, YYNGEE. The CDR3 spells CASSSQGAGEAFF. DNA of the CDR3: TGTGCCAGCAGCTCTCAGGGGGCAGGTGAAGCTTTCTTT.

The chain joins TRBV6-2 or TRBV6-3 to TRBJ1-6, with 8 bases fitting TRBD1. The CDR3 runs to 15 residues. The V gene end was trimmed by 4 bases and the J gene end by 7 bases; junction bases not matched to a gene: 6. Germline loops: CDR1 MNHEY, CDR2 SVGEGT. In DNA form, the CDR3 reads TGTGCCAGCAGTTTTACGGACAGGGAGAATTCACCCCTCCACTTT. It specifies CASSFTDRENSPLHF.

The V gene is TRBV9, the J gene TRBJ2-6, with D maybe TRBD1 (5 bases). The CDR3 is made up of 18 amino acids. Trimming took off 0 bases at V and 0 bases at J, with 13 bases between the two ends. The germline V gene has CDR1 SGDLS and CDR2 YYNGEE. The CDR3, as DNA: TGTGCCAGCAGCGTAGCCCCAGGGTTGGGCTCTGGGGCCAACGTCCTGACTTTC. Translated: CASSVAPGLGSGANVLTF.

The chain combines TRBV6-5 with TRBJ2-7, with a weak D call TRBD1 (6 bases). V was pared by 6 bases and J by 7 bases, with 16 bases between. CDR3 length: 13 residues. Germline values: CDR1 MNHEY, CDR2 SVGAGI. This chain's CDR3 is CASRRQALGEQYF. CDR3 nucleotide sequence: TGTGCCAGCAGGAGACAGGCCTTAGGGGAGCAGTACTTC.

The chain combines TRBV6-2 or TRBV6-3 with TRBJ2-5; the match to TRBD2 covers 10 bases. The CDR3 covers 16 residues. CDR1 is MNHEY and CDR2 is SVGEGT in the germline V gene. V shed 6 bases and J 6 bases; nucleotides not matched to a gene: 13. The CDR3 protein is CASSPLTSGPLKTQYF. In DNA form, the CDR3 reads TGTGCCAGCAGCCCCTTGACTAGCGGGCCCCTCAAGACCCAGTACTTC.

The gene calls are TRBV7-2 and TRBJ2-5; 9 bases line up with TRBD1. Looked up from germline, CDR1 is SGHTA and CDR2 is FQGNSA. J was trimmed by 4 bases and V by 1 base; bases with no gene match: 10. CDR3 length equals 17 residues. CDR3 DNA: TGTGCCAGCAGCTTAGGGTACCCCGGGACAGGGTCAGAGACCCAGTACTTC. The encoded protein is CASSLGYPGTGSETQYF.

In this sample, this clone turned up once. This chain uses TRBV7-6 with TRBJ1-1; D gene unclear. V gave up 5 bases and J gave up 5 bases, with 18 bases separating them. Germline assignment: CDR1 SGHVS and CDR2 FNYEAQ. CDR3 length equals 15 residues. This CDR3 is CASSPAGRSVTEAFF. The CDR3 bases are TGTGCCAGCAGCCCGGCGGGCAGATCGGTTACTGAAGCTTTCTTT.

The count of this clone is one. The chain recombines TRBV5-1 with TRBJ2-1; 7 bases align to TRBD1. Germline lookup yields CDR1 SGHRS and CDR2 YFSETQ. Trimming took 2 bases from V and 5 from J; bases not matched to a gene: 4. CDR3 size: 14 residues. The CDR3 reads CASSFGQDHNEQFF. As DNA, the CDR3 is TGCGCCAGCAGCTTTGGACAGGATCACAATGAGCAGTTCTTC.

The chain uses TRBV30 and TRBJ1-4; a possible D gene is TRBD1 (5 bases). CDR1 GTSNPN and CDR2 SVGIG come from the germline V gene (reference sequence). V was clipped by 1 base and J by 8 bases, with 11 bases between them. The CDR3 spans 13 residues. CDR3 residues: CAWSGINREKLFF. The CDR3, as DNA: TGTGCCTGGAGTGGGATAAACAGGGAAAAACTGTTTTTT. The variable domain in full, with the rest retrieved from reference TRBV30 and TRBJ1-4, is SQTIHQWPATLVQPVGSPLSLECTVEGTSNPNLYWYRQAAGRGLQLLFYSVGIGQISSEVPQNLSASRPQDRQFILSSKKLLLSDSGFYLCAWSGINREKLFFGSGTQLSVL.

The V call is TRBV6-4, the J call TRBJ2-2; 7 bases are shared with TRBD2. This CDR3 has 14 amino acids. From germline, CDR1 is MRHNA and CDR2 SNTAGT. With V trimmed by 3 bases and J by 4 bases, 2 bases remained unmatched. The CDR3, as DNA: TGTGCCAGCAGTGAGCCTAGCGGCACCGGGGAGCTGTTTTTT. Protein product: CASSEPSGTGELFF.

The chain links TRBV5-4 to TRBJ2-3, with a tentative D call TRBD2 (6 bases). This CDR3 has 15 amino acids. Trimming took off 4 bases at V and 2 bases at J, with 14 bases between the two ends. Germline CDR1 SGHNT, CDR2 YYREEE (reference sequence). This CDR3 is CASSLGTHPTDTQYF. The CDR3 coding sequence is TGTGCCAGCAGCCTTGGGACTCACCCCACAGATACGCAGTATTTT.